This T cell receptor (beta chain) was captured by sequencing in a study of HIV-infected patients and healthy controls. TCRdb reanalysed the 5' RACE reads using MiXCR and keeps one entry per CDR3 protein. This table has around 67,000 distinct CDR3 sequences, 16% appearing once. From germline, CDR1 is SGHVS and CDR2 FQNEAQ. The CDR3 is 15 residues long. V gave up 5 bases and J gave up 5 bases; unmatched junction bases: 5. The receptor was derived from a human donor in good health. This rearrangement joins TRBV7-8 to TRBJ2-1, with 11 bases aligning to TRBD1. Material: CD4+ T cells from blood. CDR3 sequence reads: CASSPRTGGNNEQFF. For the CDR3, the DNA is TGTGCCAGCAGCCCAAGGACAGGGGGCAACAATGAGCAGTTCTTC.